A single sample is the source of the 25 T cell receptor beta chains below, sequenced in a study of beta chain features in type 1 diabetes. Whole-study findings and limits: The study found moderately but significantly shorter TCRB CDR3s in all four CD4+ subsets of Type 1 diabetes patients.

All of the isolated RNA was reverse transcribed, so expressed TCRB transcripts were sequenced. This table comes from immunoSEQ multiplex PCR, and its TCRdb copy is limited to in-frame clones, with some not included. Here the sample spans fewer than 300,000 clones, about 20% being singletons. Their specific antigens are unknown. The sequenced material came from naive CD4+ T cells from blood. These receptors were taken from a woman in her 40s with type 1 diabetes.

The V and J genes are TRBV7-9 and TRBJ1-2; D uncertain. V was cut by 4 bases and J by 3 bases, with 6 bases left in between. This CDR3 spans 12 amino acids. Looked up from germline, CDR1 is SEHNR and CDR2 is FQNEAQ (reference sequence). The CDR3 bases are TGTGCCAGCAGCTCGGAGCACTATGGCTACACCTTC. The encoded protein is CASSSEHYGYTF. Variable domain in full (rest from reference TRBV7-9 and TRBJ1-2): DTGVSQNPRHKITKRGQNVTFRCDPISEHNRLYWYRQTLGQGPEFLTYFQNEAQLEKSRLLSDRFSAERPKGSFSTLEIQRTEQGDSAMYLCASSSEHYGYTFGSGTRLTVV.

This chain joins TRBV11-2 and TRBJ2-7; weak D call: TRBD1 (6 bases). V was cut by 1 base and J by 4 bases, with 14 bases left in between. Looked up from germline, CDR1 is SGHAT and CDR2 is FQNNGV. The CDR3 is made up of 15 amino acids. In DNA, the CDR3 is TGTGCCAGCAGCTTAGGCCCAGGGGTGGGATACGAGCAGTACTTC. Its translation is CASSLGPGVGYEQYF.

This sequence joins TRBV2 and TRBJ2-5, with D unresolved. V lost 0 bases, J lost 4 bases, and 9 bases lay in between. Germline-derived CDR1 and CDR2 are SNHLY and FYNNEI. The CDR3 has 14 amino acids. CDR3 residues: CASSEARVRETQYF. CDR3 coding DNA: TGTGCCAGCAGTGAAGCCCGCGTACGAGAGACCCAGTACTTC.

This clone has only a few counts. The chain combines TRBV30 with TRBJ2-2; 12 bases line up with TRBD2. The germline V gene has CDR1 GTSNPN and CDR2 SVGIG (reference sequence). With 3 bases clipped from V and 5 bases from J, the junction kept 1 base outside the gene matches. The CDR3 consists of 14 residues. The CDR3 loop is CAWRLAGGTGELFF. In DNA, the CDR3 is TGTGCCTGGAGACTAGCGGGAGGAACCGGGGAGCTGTTTTTT.

The chain recombines TRBV4-1 with TRBJ2-1; the D gene is possibly TRBD2 (5 bases). The V and J ends lost 0 bases and 12 bases respectively, with 12 bases between them. The CDR3 covers 13 residues. The germline V gene has CDR1 MGHRA and CDR2 YSYEKL. The CDR3, as DNA: TGCGCCAGCAGCCAAGATGGGCGGGCAAGGCAGTTCTTC. It yields the protein CASSQDGRARQFF.

This clone was seen only a few times. The chain carries TRBV28 and TRBJ1-4; TRBD1 might be the D (5 bases). CDR1 is MDHEN and CDR2 is SYDVKM in the germline V gene. CDR3 length: 15 residues. V shed 0 bases and J shed 6 bases, with 11 bases lying between them. The chain's CDR3 is CASSLWPRGDEKLFF. DNA of the CDR3: TGTGCCAGCAGTTTATGGCCTCGGGGGGATGAAAAACTGTTTTTT.

As to this clone: Other DNA sequences in the sample encode the same CDR3. The chain uses TRBV18 and TRBJ1-5; D ambiguous. Germline V gene sequence: CDR1 KGHSH, CDR2 LQKENI. CDR3 length equals 13 residues. V shed 2 bases and J shed 5 bases, with 7 bases lying between them. CDR3 coding DNA: TGTGCCAGCTCACCAGGAGAGGATCAGCCCCAGCATTTT. This gives the protein CASSPGEDQPQHF. The variable domain in full, with the rest retrieved from reference TRBV18 and TRBJ1-5, is NAGVMQNPRHLVRRRGQEARLRCSPMKGHSHVYWYRQLPEEGLKFMVYLQKENIIDESGMPKERFSAEFPKEGPSILRIQQVVRGDSAAYFCASSPGEDQPQHFGDGTRLSIL.

The genes are TRBV28 and TRBJ2-7; D perhaps matches TRBD1 (6 bases). V was clipped by 2 bases and J by 3 bases, with 11 bases between them. Germline V CDR1 and CDR2: MDHEN, SYDVKM. This CDR3 has 14 residues. The CDR3 region is CASSLPGHGYEQYF. The CDR3 region has the DNA TGTGCCAGCAGTTTACCGGGACACGGCTACGAGCAGTACTTC.

J is TRBJ2-2 and V is TRBV7-3; D may be TRBD2 (5 bases). Germline CDR1 and CDR2: SGHTA and FQGTGA. Trimming cost V 5 bases and J 3 bases, with 13 bases left between them. The CDR3 sequence is 15 residues long. The DNA for the CDR3 is TGTGCCAGCAGCCTCTCCGGCGGGTACACCGGGGAGCTGTTTTTT. This codes for CASSLSGGYTGELFF. Full variable domain (rest looked up from reference TRBV7-3 and TRBJ2-2): GAGVSQTPSNKVTEKGKYVELRCDPISGHTALYWYRQSLGQGPEFLIYFQGTGAADDSGLPNDRFFAVRPEGSVSTLKIQRTERGDSAVYLCASSLSGGYTGELFFGEGSRLTVL.

The chain couples TRBV30 to TRBJ1-2; the D gene is possibly TRBD1 (5 bases). The CDR3 is 13 amino acids. Trimming cost V 2 bases and J 7 bases, with 14 bases left between them. Germline V gene sequence: CDR1 GTSNPN, CDR2 SVGIG (reference sequence). The CDR3, as DNA: TGTGCCTGGAGTACCGGCAGGGTGGGTGGCTACACCTTC. Translation: CAWSTGRVGGYTF.

The gene calls are TRBV28 and TRBJ1-2; 7 bases agree with TRBD1. V gave up 8 bases and J gave up 2 bases; unmatched junction bases: 2. The germline CDR1 and CDR2 sequences are MDHEN and SYDVKM. This CDR3 region has 12 residues. The CDR3 region is CASLTGNYGYTF. DNA of the CDR3: TGTGCCAGCTTGACAGGGAACTATGGCTACACCTTC.

There are a few counts of this clone. The rearrangement uses TRBV30 and TRBJ2-7; tentative D call: TRBD1 (6 bases). The germline CDR1 and CDR2 sequences are GTSNPN and SVGIG (reference sequence). V was pared by 4 bases and J by 3 bases, with 13 bases between. The CDR3 is 13 residues long. CDR3 in amino acids: CAWNTGKVYEQYF. The DNA for the CDR3 is TGTGCCTGGAATACAGGGAAGGTCTACGAGCAGTACTTC.

The chain couples TRBV7-3 to TRBJ2-6, with no clear D. Germline lookup yields CDR1 SGHTA and CDR2 FQGTGA. This CDR3 comprises 15 residues. V was clipped by 2 bases and J by 0 bases, with 5 bases between them. The CDR3 nucleotides read TGTGCCAGCAGCTTAGTCAACTCTGGGGCCAACGTCCTGACTTTC. Translating it yields CASSLVNSGANVLTF.

This clone was detected a few times. The chain is built from TRBV5-1 and TRBJ2-1, with 9 bases that match TRBD1. Germline V lookup: CDR1 SGHRS, CDR2 YFSETQ. The CDR3 is made up of 13 amino acids. V lost 7 bases and J lost 9; bases outside the gene matches: 8. The CDR3 DNA reads as TGCGCCAGCCGCGGGACAGGGTCTCCTGAGCAGTTCTTC. Translated: CASRGTGSPEQFF. Complete variable domain (other parts from reference TRBV5-1 and TRBJ2-1): KAGVTQTPRYLIKTRGQQVTLSCSPISGHRSVSWYQQTPGQGLQFLFEYFSETQRNKGNFPGRFSGRQFSNSRSEMNVSTLELGDSALYLCASRGTGSPEQFFGPGTRLTVL.

This clone came up a few times. This chain uses TRBV7-8 with TRBJ1-6, with D possibly matching TRBD1 (6 bases). V lost 3 bases and J 6 bases, leaving 15 bases between the germline ends. The length of the CDR3 is 16 residues. Germline-derived CDR1 and CDR2 are SGHVS and FQNEAQ. DNA of the CDR3: TGTGCCAGCAGCTTCCTGAATACAGGGCCTAATTCACCCCTCCACTTT. This encodes CASSFLNTGPNSPLHF.

This clone was found a few times. This chain joins TRBV5-1 and TRBJ2-2, with a tentative D call TRBD1 (6 bases). Germline V gene sequence: CDR1 SGHRS, CDR2 YFSETQ. This CDR3 is built from 13 residues. V was shortened by 5 bases and J by 7 bases, with 12 bases between the two germline ends. CDR3 nucleotides: TGCGCCAGCAGTTCAGGGGCGGGCGGGGAGCTGTTTTTT. Translation gives CASSSGAGGELFF.

The rearrangement joins TRBV7-6 to TRBJ2-1; D unresolved. The germline V gene encodes CDR1 SGHVS and CDR2 FNYEAQ. The V gene lost 5 bases and the J gene lost 8 bases, with 7 bases spanning the gap. The CDR3 is 11 residues long. CDR3 sequence (DNA): TGTGCCAGCAGCCAAACACATGAGCAGTTCTTC. The encoded protein is CASSQTHEQFF.

The chain is built from TRBV9 and TRBJ1-1; D gene uncertain. The germline V and J ends were trimmed by 0 bases and 4 bases, with 13 bases remaining between them. The CDR3 has 15 amino acids. Per the germline V gene, CDR1 is SGDLS and CDR2 is YYNGEE. The DNA of the CDR3 is TGTGCCAGCAGCGTAGGAGAGGGCCTTGGCACTGAAGCTTTCTTT. It translates to CASSVGEGLGTEAFF.

The gene calls are TRBV10-3 and TRBJ2-1, with D possibly being TRBD1 (5 bases). Trimming cost V 0 bases and J 7 bases, with 13 bases left between them. The germline CDR1 and CDR2 sequences are ENHRY and SYGVKD. CDR3 length equals 15 residues. CDR3 DNA sequence: TGTGCCATCAGTGAGTCGATTTATAAGGGGAATGAGCAGTTCTTC. This gives the protein CAISESIYKGNEQFF.

V is TRBV7-9 and J is TRBJ1-1; 7 positions agree with TRBD1. This CDR3 is built from 15 residues. The ends lost 3 bases at V and 1 base at J; junction bases unmatched: 5. The V gene's germline CDR1 is SEHNR and CDR2 FQNEAQ (reference sequence). CDR3 DNA sequence: TGTGCCAGCAGCTTGGCCCGGACAGGGAACACTGAAGCTTTCTTT. Translation: CASSLARTGNTEAFF.

The gene calls are TRBV28 and TRBJ1-5; D might be TRBD1 (5 bases). This CDR3 is built from 15 residues. V dropped 2 bases and J dropped 1 base, with 9 bases sitting between them. From germline, CDR1 is MDHEN and CDR2 SYDVKM. This CDR3 reads CASSLQGRSNQPQHF. The CDR3 DNA follows: TGTGCCAGCAGTTTACAGGGAAGGAGCAATCAGCCCCAGCATTTT.

The chain couples TRBV9 to TRBJ1-4, with D hard to call. V lost 0 bases and J 5 bases, leaving 8 bases between the germline ends. The CDR3 length is 14 residues. Germline V gives CDR1 SGDLS, CDR2 YYNGEE. The CDR3 bases are TGTGCCAGCAGCGTAGGCAGTCCAAATGAAAAACTGTTTTTT. The encoded protein is CASSVGSPNEKLFF. Complete variable domain (other parts from reference TRBV9 and TRBJ1-4): DSGVTQTPKHLITATGQRVTLRCSPRSGDLSVYWYQQSLDQGLQFLIQYYNGEERAKGNILERFSAQQFPDLHSELNLSSLELGDSALYFCASSVGSPNEKLFFGSGTQLSVL.

The chain couples TRBV21-1 to TRBJ2-7; the table gives TRBD2 as D, unverified against the DNA. TRBV21-1 is a pseudogene segment. The CDR3 consists of 17 residues. The CDR3 spells CASSKALSGPVEDEQYF. Written as DNA, the CDR3 is TGTGCCAGCAGCAAAGCACTCTCCGGGCCGGTGGAGGACGAGCAGTACTTC.

This clone was seen a handful of times. The genes are TRBV30 and TRBJ2-2; tentative D call: TRBD1 (6 bases). Germline V gene sequence: CDR1 GTSNPN, CDR2 SVGIG (reference sequence). Trimming removed 1 base from V and 8 bases from J, with 11 bases in between. The length of the CDR3 is 13 residues. The CDR3 region is CAWSGQARGELFF. CDR3 DNA: TGTGCCTGGAGTGGACAGGCGAGGGGGGAGCTGTTTTTT.

This clone occurred a few times. V and J are TRBV18 and TRBJ1-2; 8 bases agree with TRBD1. The germline gives CDR1 KGHSH, CDR2 LQKENI. V lost 4 bases, J lost 6 bases, and 1 base stayed unmatched. The CDR3 contains 12 residues. The CDR3 sequence: CASSRTGNGYTF. The CDR3 bases are TGTGCCAGCTCACGGACAGGGAATGGCTACACCTTC.